This TCR beta chain was obtained from a study of immune evolution from preneoplasia to lung adenocarcinoma. Study results and limitations: From normal lung to invasive adenocarcinoma, top clone frequencies appeared to decrease. Normal lung had highest clonality; later lesions appeared denser, more diverse.

In this sample, this clone turned up once. Antigen: not known. V was cut by 5 bases and J by 3 bases, with 5 bases left in between. Germline CDR1 is SGHTA and CDR2 is FQGNSA. CDR3 size: 12 residues. Only in-frame clones appear in the TCRdb table, and some are missing; sequencing was by immunoSEQ multiplex PCR. Of thousands of clones listed, around 80% are singletons. Patient tissue came from resections in Japan or China, 2014–2017. Each case's diagnosis was confirmed by two pathologists on H&E. Sequencing used FFPE adjacent normal lung tissue. The TCR originated in a person aged 55-79 years with lung adenocarcinoma. The chain combines TRBV7-2 with TRBJ1-3; D is unclear. In nucleotides, the CDR3 is TGTGCCAGCAGCCAACTTGGAAACACCATATATTTT. It encodes CASSQLGNTIYF.